These 18 T cell receptor beta chains originate from one sample sequenced in a study of cytomegalovirus exposure and HLA in healthy donors. The primer mix had 60 Vbeta and 13 Jbeta primers. Sequenced by immunoSEQ multiplex PCR; TCRdb stores in-frame clones only, minus some. The table lists 250,000 to 300,000 clones, roughly four fifths of them singletons. The sequenced material came from PBMCs. The receptors were gathered from a middle-aged woman in good health and CMV-seropositive.

The chain uses TRBV2 and TRBJ2-5; weak D call: TRBD1 (6 bases). The CDR3 contains 15 residues. V was shortened by 2 bases and J by 1 base, with 11 bases between the two germline ends. Germline-derived CDR1 and CDR2 are SNHLY and FYNNEI. The CDR3 here is CASSERGFTQETQYF. Here the CDR3 DNA reads TGTGCCAGCAGTGAAAGGGGGTTCACCCAAGAGACCCAGTACTTC.

In this sample, this clone turned up once. Written as DNA, the CDR3 is TGTGCCAGCAGCGTGATGGGACAACCCTACAATGAGCAGTTCTTC. Protein sequence: CASSVMGQPYNEQFF. The chain links TRBV9 to TRBJ2-1, with D possibly being TRBD1 (6 bases). The CDR3 contains 15 residues. Germline values: CDR1 SGDLS, CDR2 YYNGEE. The germline V and J ends were trimmed by 2 bases and 2 bases, with 11 bases remaining between them.

This rearrangement joins TRBV7-8 to TRBJ2-7; D is possibly TRBD2 (6 bases). This CDR3 region has 16 residues. Trimming took off 5 bases at V and 5 bases at J, with 22 bases between the two ends. Per germline, CDR1 SGHVS and CDR2 FQNEAQ. CDR3 bases: TGTGCCAGCAGCCCAACCTACGGGGGAGGAGGGCACGAGCAGTACTTC. Residues: CASSPTYGGGGHEQYF.

The CDR3 spells CASSLGVGQGNEKLFF. The DNA for the CDR3 is TGTGCCAGCAGTTTAGGGGTGGGGCAGGGCAATGAAAAACTGTTTTTT. This chain links TRBV28 with TRBJ1-4; D is possibly TRBD1 (5 bases). Germline CDR1 is MDHEN and CDR2 is SYDVKM. This CDR3 is 16 amino acids long. V was pared by 2 bases and J by 5 bases, with 15 bases between.

CDR3 protein: CASSPGGVGNEQFF. The CDR3 DNA reads TGTGCCAGCAGCCCCGGGGGAGTAGGCAATGAGCAGTTCTTC. The gene calls are TRBV21-1 and TRBJ2-1; the table assigns TRBD2, which was not confirmed against the DNA. TRBV21-1 is a pseudogene segment. This CDR3 has 14 amino acids.

V is TRBV19 and J is TRBJ1-5; 12 positions agree with TRBD1. CDR1 is LNHDA and CDR2 is SQIVND in the germline V gene (reference sequence). Trimming removed 6 bases from V and 7 bases from J; junction bases left unmatched: 13. The CDR3 runs to 17 residues. In nucleotides, the CDR3 is TGTGCCAGTAGCCTTACTCCAGGGACAGGGGGCACACAGCCCCAGCATTTT. Amino acid sequence: CASSLTPGTGGTQPQHF. The full variable domain, rest sourced from reference TRBV19 and TRBJ1-5, is DGGITQSPKYLFRKEGQNVTLSCEQNLNHDAMYWYRQDPGQGLRLIYYSQIVNDFQKGDIAEGYSVSREKKESFPLTVTSAQKNPTAFYLCASSLTPGTGGTQPQHFGDGTRLSIL.

The rearrangement joins TRBV19 to TRBJ2-5; 11 bases agree with TRBD1. The end of the DNA fits TRBJ2-7 better, so the J call may be wrong. CDR3 length: 14 residues. CDR1 is LNHDA, CDR2 SQIVND, per germline (reference sequence). The CDR3 here is CASSPGTGGYEQYF. CDR3 coding DNA: TGTGCCAGTAGCCCCGGGACAGGGGGCTACGAGCAGTACTTC.

CDR3 DNA sequence: TGTGCCAGCAGACCGGACAGGGGAAGAACTGAAGCTTTCTTT. Its protein product is CASRPDRGRTEAFF. The chain joins TRBV7-9 to TRBJ1-1; 9 nucleotides align to TRBD1. The CDR3 length is 14 residues. CDR1 is SEHNR, CDR2 FQNEAQ, per germline (reference sequence). Unmatched junction bases numbered 7, after V lost 6 bases and J lost 5 bases. Drawing the rest from reference TRBV7-9 and TRBJ1-1, the complete variable domain is DTGVSQNPRHKITKRGQNVTFRCDPISEHNRLYWYRQTLGQGPEFLTYFQNEAQLEKSRLLSDRFSAERPKGSFSTLEIQRTEQGDSAMYLCASRPDRGRTEAFFGQGTRLTVV.

The gene calls are TRBV6-6 and TRBJ1-1; TRBD1 is a possible D gene (5 bases). Germline V lookup: CDR1 MNHNY, CDR2 SVGAGI (reference sequence). V was shortened by 6 bases and J by 4 bases, with 12 bases between the two germline ends. This CDR3 is built from 13 residues. CDR3 in DNA: TGTGCCAGCAGCCTTCGGGGGGTCACTGAAGCTTTCTTT. It codes for CASSLRGVTEAFF.

This chain links TRBV15 with TRBJ1-4; the match to TRBD1 covers 8 bases. CDR1 LNHNV and CDR2 YYDKDF come from the germline V gene (reference sequence). The CDR3 is 16 amino acids. J lost 3 bases, V lost 5 bases, and 8 bases had no gene match. CDR3: CATSRFGGQANEKLFF. In DNA form, the CDR3 reads TGTGCCACCAGCCGCTTTGGGGGACAGGCTAATGAAAAACTGTTTTTT.

V and J are TRBV27 and TRBJ2-7; 8 bases line up with TRBD1. CDR1 and CDR2 (germline): MNHEY, SMNVEV (reference sequence). The CDR3 is made up of 14 amino acids. V gave up 3 bases and J gave up 5 bases; unmatched junction bases: 6. The CDR3 sequence is CASSLGQGANEQYF. CDR3 DNA: TGTGCCAGCAGTTTGGGGCAGGGGGCGAACGAGCAGTACTTC.

The gene calls are TRBV29-1 and TRBJ1-5; D remains unclear. This CDR3 contains 15 residues. Germline V CDR1 and CDR2: SQVTM, ANQGSEA. V dropped 4 bases and J dropped 2 bases, with 15 bases sitting between them. The CDR3 DNA is TGCAGCGTTGCGTGGGGAGCTTTGGGCAATCAGCCCCAGCATTTT. It yields the protein CSVAWGALGNQPQHF.

V and J are TRBV19 and TRBJ1-5; 7 bases fit TRBD1. V shed 4 bases, J shed 7 bases, and the junction held 7 bases outside the gene matches. This CDR3 contains 14 residues. Germline lookup yields CDR1 LNHDA and CDR2 SQIVND (reference sequence). The DNA of the CDR3 is TGTGCCAGTAGTACCCGACAGGGAACGCAGCCCCAGCATTTT. Amino acid sequence: CASSTRQGTQPQHF. Complete variable domain (other parts from reference TRBV19 and TRBJ1-5): DGGITQSPKYLFRKEGQNVTLSCEQNLNHDAMYWYRQDPGQGLRLIYYSQIVNDFQKGDIAEGYSVSREKKESFPLTVTSAQKNPTAFYLCASSTRQGTQPQHFGDGTRLSIL.

The chain joins TRBV9 to TRBJ2-2, with 10 bases lining up with TRBD1. V trimming: 0 bases; J trimming: 1 base; junction bases outside the gene matches: 6. CDR1 and CDR2 (germline): SGDLS, YYNGEE. This CDR3 region has 18 residues. In DNA form, the CDR3 reads TGTGCCAGCAGCGTAGGGAGGACAGGGGGGTTGAACACCGGGGAGCTGTTTTTT. Translating it yields CASSVGRTGGLNTGELFF.

This clone was seen a few times. The J gene is TRBJ2-4, the V gene TRBV7-2, with D maybe TRBD2 (6 bases). Germline lookup yields CDR1 SGHTA and CDR2 FQGNSA. The V gene lost 4 bases and the J gene lost 7 bases, with 14 bases spanning the gap. This CDR3 has 14 amino acids. The CDR3 nucleotides are TGTGCCAGCAGCTCGCTAGCTCGGGGGAACATTCAGTACTTC. Its translation is CASSSLARGNIQYF.

This sequence joins TRBV5-1 and TRBJ1-1; 8 nucleotides align to TRBD1. Germline CDR1 SGHRS, CDR2 YFSETQ. The V segment lost 1 base and the J segment 6 bases; nucleotides outside the gene matches: 8. The CDR3 is made up of 15 amino acids. The DNA for the CDR3 is TGCGCCAGCAGCTTGCCCCGACAGGGGTACCCTGAAGCTTTCTTT. Translated, it gives CASSLPRQGYPEAFF. The full variable domain, its missing parts supplied by reference TRBV5-1 and TRBJ1-1, is KAGVTQTPRYLIKTRGQQVTLSCSPISGHRSVSWYQQTPGQGLQFLFEYFSETQRNKGNFPGRFSGRQFSNSRSEMNVSTLELGDSALYLCASSLPRQGYPEAFFGQGTRLTVV.

This clone appeared a single time. This sequence joins TRBV28 and TRBJ2-7; 9 bases line up with TRBD2. The CDR3 spans 16 residues. Germline V gives CDR1 MDHEN, CDR2 SYDVKM. V was clipped by 5 bases and J by 4 bases; unmatched bases: 12. This CDR3 reads CASSPGGSSGKYEQYF. DNA of the CDR3: TGTGCCAGCAGTCCTGGAGGGTCTAGCGGGAAGTACGAGCAGTACTTC.

The chain is built from TRBV6-5 and TRBJ2-2, with 8 bases identical to TRBD1. The germline V gene encodes CDR1 MNHEY and CDR2 SVGAGI. With V trimmed by 7 bases and J by 4 bases, 2 bases remained unmatched. The CDR3 spans 13 residues. The CDR3 here is CASKQGGTGELFF. DNA of the CDR3: TGTGCCAGCAAACAGGGGGGCACCGGGGAGCTGTTTTTT.